A selection of T cell receptor beta chains follows, all from one sample in a study of T cell changes during pregnancy in multiple sclerosis. Measured with immunoSEQ multiplex PCR; TCRdb has only the in-frame clones, and not every one. The sample yields about 87,000 clones, 80% to 95% seen once. Sequencing used peripheral blood, obtained in the third trimester of pregnancy. These receptors all stem from a female donor in good health, enrolled as a control in a pregnancy study. Each CDR3 is given with its conserved first and last residue. Each record gives: J gene, V gene, D gene, CDR3 length, clone size, CDR3 protein, CDR3 DNA. D genes are given only for firm matches. Rows may omit the clone size; those that give it use once, few, many or a size class.

>TRBJ2-3|TRBV9|NA|13|NA
CASRADLTDTQYF
TGTGCCAGCAGGGCGGACTTGACAGATACGCAGTATTTT
>TRBJ1-5|TRBV2|TRBD1|13|NA
CASSPDRAQPQHF
TGTGCCAGCAGCCCTGACAGGGCCCAGCCCCAGCATTTT
>TRBJ1-3|TRBV28|TRBD1|19|NA
CASSSPGTGESVSGNTIYF
TGTGCCAGCAGTTCCCCCGGGACAGGGGAGTCCGTTTCTGGAAACACCATATATTTT
>TRBJ1-2|TRBV7-9|NA|17|NA
CASSPDISDSRNYGYTF
TGTGCCAGCAGCCCCGACATCTCAGACAGTCGTAACTATGGCTACACCTTC
>TRBJ2-5|TRBV5-4|NA|13|NA
CASRKDIQETQYF
TGTGCCAGCAGAAAGGACATCCAAGAGACCCAGTACTTC
>TRBJ2-7|TRBV27|NA|15|once
CASSIRGPPRHEQYF
TGTGCCAGCAGTATCAGGGGACCCCCGAGGCACGAGCAGTACTTC
>TRBJ1-1|TRBV7-9|NA|15|NA
CASSLIDGGNTEAFF
TGTGCCAGCAGCTTAATAGATGGAGGGAACACTGAAGCTTTCTTT
>TRBJ2-7|TRBV7-2|TRBD1|16|NA
CASSLDSGTASYEQYF
TGTGCCAGCAGCTTAGATTCGGGGACAGCATCCTACGAGCAGTACTTC
>TRBJ2-7|TRBV28|NA|16|NA
CASSSTGSANGYEQYF
TGTGCCAGCAGTTCGACCGGTAGCGCGAATGGGTACGAGCAGTACTTC
>TRBJ1-3|TRBV5-4|TRBD1|16|NA
CASSPGQGRSGNTIYF
TGTGCCAGCAGCCCGGGACAGGGTAGAAGTGGAAACACCATATATTTT
>TRBJ1-3|TRBV27|NA|16|NA
CASSEIYRESGNTIYF
TGTGCCAGCAGCGAAATATACAGGGAATCTGGAAACACCATATATTTT
>TRBJ1-1|TRBV6-5|NA|13|NA
CASSRQRNTEAFF
TGTGCCAGCAGCAGACAGAGGAACACTGAAGCTTTCTTT
>TRBJ2-5|TRBV18|NA|14|NA
CASSPPESSRTQYF
TGTGCCAGCTCACCACCGGAGTCCTCGAGGACCCAGTACTTC
>TRBJ2-5|TRBV5-1|NA|15|NA
CASSLVRGLQETQYF
TGCGCCAGCAGCTTGGTACGAGGCTTACAAGAGACCCAGTACTTC
>TRBJ2-1|TRBV5-1|NA|14|NA
CASSQGGDNNEQFF
TGCGCCAGCAGCCAAGGGGGAGACAACAATGAGCAGTTCTTC
>TRBJ2-7|TRBV2|NA|12|NA
CASKVSAYEQYF
TGTGCCAGCAAGGTCAGCGCCTACGAGCAGTACTTC
>TRBJ2-6|TRBV10-3|NA|15|NA
CAISESEAGANVLTF
TGTGCCATCAGTGAGTCAGAGGCCGGGGCCAACGTCCTGACTTTC
>TRBJ2-1|TRBV18|NA|12|NA
CASSPPSGEQFF
TGTGCCAGCTCACCACCGAGTGGTGAGCAGTTCTTC
>TRBJ1-4|TRBV13|TRBD1|15|NA
CASSPTGTENEKLFF
TGTGCCAGCAGCCCAACGGGGACAGAAAATGAAAAACTGTTTTTT
>TRBJ2-2|TRBV5-1|NA|14|NA
CASSLGVNTGELFF
TGCGCCAGCAGCTTGGGAGTGAACACCGGGGAGCTGTTTTTT
>TRBJ2-7|TRBV27|NA|14|NA
CASSLAGRHYEQYF
TGTGCCAGCAGTTTGGCGGGGAGACACTACGAGCAGTACTTC
>TRBJ2-3|TRBV13|TRBD2|14|NA
CASSPDGRRDTQYF
TGTGCCAGCAGCCCGGACGGGAGGAGAGATACGCAGTATTTT
>TRBJ2-7|TRBV7-2|TRBD1|14|NA
CASSSRQGAGEQYF
TGTGCCAGCAGCTCGCGACAGGGGGCTGGTGAGCAGTACTTC
>TRBJ2-7|TRBV27|NA|13|NA
CASSLQGGYEQYF
TGTGCCAGCAGTTTACAGGGAGGCTACGAGCAGTACTTC
>TRBJ2-1|TRBV28|TRBD2|14|NA
CASRASGPYNEQFF
TGTGCCAGCAGGGCTAGCGGCCCCTACAATGAGCAGTTCTTC
>TRBJ2-5|TRBV6-6|TRBD1|16|NA
CASSSQGAFVGETQYF
TGTGCCAGCAGTTCACAGGGGGCATTCGTAGGAGAGACCCAGTACTTC
>TRBJ1-1|TRBV27|NA|14|NA
CASSLVQGRTEAFF
TGTGCCAGCAGTTTAGTACAGGGACGTACTGAAGCTTTCTTT
>TRBJ2-5|TRBV11-3|TRBD2|16|NA
CASSLGLAGVGETQYF
TGTGCCAGCAGCTTAGGTCTAGCGGGAGTAGGGGAGACCCAGTACTTC
>TRBJ1-3|TRBV2|TRBD1|16|NA
CASRGRQGAAGNTIYF
TGTGCCAGCAGAGGACGTCAGGGGGCAGCCGGAAACACCATATATTTT